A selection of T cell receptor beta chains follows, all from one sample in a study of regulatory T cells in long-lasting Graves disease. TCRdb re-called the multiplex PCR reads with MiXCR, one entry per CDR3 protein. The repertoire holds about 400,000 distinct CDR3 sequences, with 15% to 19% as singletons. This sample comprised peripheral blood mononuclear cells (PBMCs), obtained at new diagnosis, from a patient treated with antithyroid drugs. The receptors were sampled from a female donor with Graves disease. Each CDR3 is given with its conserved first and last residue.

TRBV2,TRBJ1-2,CASRPDSPTGYGYTF
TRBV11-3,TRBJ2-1,CASSLVAYGEQFF
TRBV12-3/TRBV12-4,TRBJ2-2,CAIRQGNTGELFF
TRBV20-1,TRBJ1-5,CSADDLSNQPQHF
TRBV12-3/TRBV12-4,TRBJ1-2,CASTLGGAHHGYTF
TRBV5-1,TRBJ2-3,CASSPLLARSTGTQYF
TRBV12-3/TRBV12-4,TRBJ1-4,CASSFTLGTYNEKLFF
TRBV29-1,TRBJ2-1,CSVLLGRYNEQFF
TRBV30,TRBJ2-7,CAWSLPLGTGTYEQYF
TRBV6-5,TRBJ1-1,CASSYPQEGYTEAFF
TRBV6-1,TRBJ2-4,CASSEDGNKNIQYF
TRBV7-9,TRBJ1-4,CASSSNTRTTNEKLFF
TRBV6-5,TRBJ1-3,CASSSGQGARGNTIYF
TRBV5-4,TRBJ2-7,CASSPPPPRGDEQYF
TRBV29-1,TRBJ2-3,CSVPGQGETDTQYF
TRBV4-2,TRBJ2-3,CASSQDRGGTLPDTQYF
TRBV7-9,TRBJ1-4,CASSGPMTGWPTNEKLFF
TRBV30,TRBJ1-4,CAWSHTSGGQTNEKLFF
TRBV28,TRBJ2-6,CASSSSLWREGPAGANVLTF
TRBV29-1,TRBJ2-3,CSVGSRGQRLDTQYF
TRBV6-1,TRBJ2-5,CASSDPQGAQETQYF
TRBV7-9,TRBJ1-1,CASSLELSRTEAFF
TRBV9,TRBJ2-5,CASSGRTGAGETQYF
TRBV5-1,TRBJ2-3,CASSPGERVSTDTQYF
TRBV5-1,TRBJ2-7,CASSPSLGHAASYEQYF
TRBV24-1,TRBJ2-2,CATSDLTGDTGELFF
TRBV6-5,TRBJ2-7,CASSSRASGSYEQYF
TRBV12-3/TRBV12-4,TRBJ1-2,CASSFESSNYGYTF
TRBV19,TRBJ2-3,CASSIIGDTQYF
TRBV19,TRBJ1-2,CASSMPGQTGYTF
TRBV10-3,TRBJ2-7,CAIRTGVEYEQYF
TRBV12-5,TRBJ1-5,CASGLYPLGQPANQPQHF
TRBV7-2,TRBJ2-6,CASSSVGSGANVLTF
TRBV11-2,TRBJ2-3,CASSFFTDTQYF
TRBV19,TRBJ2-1,CASSIPRGKRGGEAYNEQFF
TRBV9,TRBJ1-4,CASSVQPDNEKLFF
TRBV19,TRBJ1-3,CASSIGQRDTIYF
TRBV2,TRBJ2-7,CASRAGTGTYEQYF
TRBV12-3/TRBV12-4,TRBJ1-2,CASSLGVGGYTF
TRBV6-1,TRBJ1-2,CASEGLGGYTF
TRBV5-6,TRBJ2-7,CASSRESGEQYF
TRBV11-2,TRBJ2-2,CASSLGVGGLSNTGELFF
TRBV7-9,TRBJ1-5,CASSQDRGDQPQHF
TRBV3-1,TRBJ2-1,CASTDSGRSYNEQFF
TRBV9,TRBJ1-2,CASSVTGVAYGYTF
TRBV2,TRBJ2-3,CASSGPGGKADTQYF
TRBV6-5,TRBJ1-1,CASSYETGPTEAFF
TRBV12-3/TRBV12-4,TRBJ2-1,CASRTSGGVNEQFF
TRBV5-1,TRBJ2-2,CASSPGTAERTGELFF
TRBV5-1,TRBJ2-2,CASSLGDTGELFF
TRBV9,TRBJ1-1,CASSATGYTEAFF
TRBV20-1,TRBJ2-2,CSARRELGSGELFF